This T cell receptor beta chain was sequenced for a study of beta chain features in type 1 diabetes. Germline values: CDR1 SGHRS, CDR2 YFSETQ. V lost 0 bases, J lost 4 bases, and 0 bases stayed unmatched. The CDR3 has 13 amino acids. In its sample, this clone was seen a few times. The same CDR3 can be traced to other DNA sequences in this sample. Expressed TCRB transcripts were sequenced, since all the RNA that had been isolated was reverse transcribed. Measured with immunoSEQ multiplex PCR; TCRdb has only the in-frame clones, and not every one. Among some 410,000 clones listed, about 10% were seen once.

This receptor was obtained from a woman aged 18-29 years in good health. Material: naive CD4+ T cells from blood. This chain joins TRBV5-1 and TRBJ2-5; 7 nucleotides line up with TRBD2. Written as DNA, the CDR3 is TGCGCCAGCAGCTTGGCGGGAGGAGAGACCCAGTACTTC. This encodes CASSLAGGETQYF.